This record concerns one T cell receptor (beta chain) sequence. The authors ran a second PCR of about 7 to 11 cycles using a sample-barcoded 5' primer and a J-beta primer mix. TCRdb reprocessed the 5' RACE reads via MiXCR and lists one record per CDR3 protein. The repertoire holds about 1.4 million distinct CDR3 sequences, with approximately 59% as singletons. CDR3 length: 15 residues. V dropped 7 bases and J dropped 5; count of bases not matched to a gene: 11. Germline CDR1 is SQVTM and CDR2 is ANQGSEA. This sample is part of a study of blood T cells in healthy people across ages. J is TRBJ1-5 and V is TRBV29-1, with 10 bases that match TRBD1. Sequences were obtained from blood. The clonotype was recovered from a man aged 18 to 35 in good health. The CDR3 DNA follows: TGCAGCGCTATAGGGACAGGGGATTTCGATCAGCCCCAGCATTTT. Translation: CSAIGTGDFDQPQHF.